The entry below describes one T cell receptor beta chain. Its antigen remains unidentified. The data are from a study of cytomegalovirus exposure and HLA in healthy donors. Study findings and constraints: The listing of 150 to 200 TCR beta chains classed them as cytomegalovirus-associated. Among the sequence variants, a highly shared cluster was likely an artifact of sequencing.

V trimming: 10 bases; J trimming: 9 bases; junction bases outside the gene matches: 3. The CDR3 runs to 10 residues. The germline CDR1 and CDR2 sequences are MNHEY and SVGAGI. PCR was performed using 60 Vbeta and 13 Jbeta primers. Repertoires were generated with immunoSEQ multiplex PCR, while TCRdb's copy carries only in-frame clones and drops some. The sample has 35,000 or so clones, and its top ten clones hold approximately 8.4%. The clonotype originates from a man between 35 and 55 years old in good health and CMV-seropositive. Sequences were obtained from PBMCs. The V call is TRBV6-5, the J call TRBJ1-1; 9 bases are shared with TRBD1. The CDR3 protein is CAIGTGKAFF. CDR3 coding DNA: TGTGCCATCGGGACAGGGAAAGCTTTCTTT.